Each of the 12 T cell receptor beta chains below was sequenced from the same sample in a study of blood T cell repertoires in COVID-19. Repertoires were generated with immunoSEQ multiplex PCR, while TCRdb's copy carries only in-frame clones and drops some. The sample shows roughly 60,000 clones, approximately 82% of them seen only once. The specimen sequenced was peripheral blood. These receptors were obtained from a man in his fifties or sixties with acute or convalescent COVID-19.

The chain is built from TRBV5-1 and TRBJ1-1, with D unclear. This CDR3 has 15 residues. V lost 1 base and J lost 5, with 15 bases in between. CDR1 SGHRS and CDR2 YFSETQ come from the germline V gene. CDR3 sequence: CASSLFPGKGTEAFF. The CDR3 region has the DNA TGCGCCAGCAGCTTGTTTCCCGGGAAGGGAACTGAAGCTTTCTTT.

The V call is TRBV4-2, the J call TRBJ1-5; TRBD1 agrees at 7 bases. Trimming cost V 0 bases and J 4 bases; bases outside gene matches: 3. This CDR3 contains 15 residues. The germline gives CDR1 LGHNA, CDR2 YNFKEQ. The CDR3 reads CASSQDMTGNQPQHF. The CDR3 DNA reads as TGTGCCAGCAGCCAAGATATGACAGGGAATCAGCCCCAGCATTTT.

This clone was recorded a few times. This chain uses TRBV19 with TRBJ1-1; 10 positions match TRBD1. Germline CDR1 and CDR2: LNHDA and SQIVND (reference sequence). V shed 5 bases and J 8 bases; nucleotides not matched to a gene: 11. The CDR3 sequence is 15 residues long. The DNA for the CDR3 is TGTGCCAGTAGTCCCTTATTCCGGGACAGGGGAGAAGCTTTCTTT. This codes for CASSPLFRDRGEAFF.

The V gene is TRBV12-2, the J gene TRBJ1-1; TRBD1 is the table's D call and was not checked against the DNA. TRBV12-2 is a pseudogene. This CDR3 contains 16 residues. The CDR3 bases are TGTGCAAGTCGCTTAGAGGGGATTACAGAGAACACTGAAGCTTTCTTT. Protein product: CASRLEGITENTEAFF.

This clone was counted only a few times. The CDR3 loop is CASSLNGGGNTEAFF. In DNA, the CDR3 is TGTGCCAGCAGCTTAAACGGGGGGGGTAACACTGAAGCTTTCTTT. J is TRBJ1-1 and V is TRBV7-8; possibly TRBD1 for D (5 bases). Germline V lookup: CDR1 SGHVS, CDR2 FQNEAQ. This CDR3 comprises 15 residues. The V end lost 2 bases, the J end lost 2 bases, and 12 bases lay between the germline ends. The full variable domain, in which reference TRBV7-8 and TRBJ1-1 provide the parts outside the CDR3, is GAGVSQSPRYKVAKRGQDVALRCDPISGHVSLFWYQQALGQGPEFLTYFQNEAQLDKSGLPSDRFFAERPEGSVSTLKIQRTQQEDSAVYLCASSLNGGGNTEAFFGQGTRLTVV.

This chain links TRBV5-1 with TRBJ1-4; 7 nucleotides align to TRBD1. With V trimmed by 4 bases and J by 5 bases, 5 bases remained unmatched. The length of the CDR3 is 14 residues. Germline V lookup: CDR1 SGHRS, CDR2 YFSETQ. In nucleotides, the CDR3 is TGCGCCAGCAGCACAGGGGAAGGAAATGAAAAACTGTTTTTT. Translation gives CASSTGEGNEKLFF.

The chain has TRBV24-1 and TRBJ1-3, with no clear D. The germline V gene has CDR1 KGHDR and CDR2 SFDVKD. The CDR3 loop spans 14 amino acids. The V gene lost 5 bases and the J gene lost 6 bases, with 13 bases spanning the gap. The CDR3 spells CATSAPGEENTIYF. CDR3 nucleotides: TGTGCCACCAGTGCCCCTGGGGAGGAAAACACCATATATTTT.

The CDR3 protein is CSVQQGRSTEAFF. DNA for the CDR3: TGCAGCGTCCAACAGGGTAGGTCAACTGAAGCTTTCTTT. The V gene is TRBV29-1, the J gene TRBJ1-1, with D perhaps matching TRBD1 (6 bases). This CDR3 has 13 residues. The V end lost 6 bases, the J end lost 5 bases, and 16 bases lay between the germline ends. From germline, CDR1 is SQVTM and CDR2 ANQGSEA. Full variable domain (remainder filled in from reference TRBV29-1 and TRBJ1-1): SAVISQKPSRDICQRGTSLTIQCQVDSQVTMMFWYRQQPGQSLTLIATANQGSEATYESGFVIDKFPISRPNLTFSTLTVSNMSPEDSSIYLCSVQQGRSTEAFFGQGTRLTVV.

The rearrangement links TRBV20-1 to TRBJ2-5; unclear D gene. V lost 2 bases to trimming and J lost 3 bases, with 4 bases between them. The CDR3 covers 11 residues. Germline V CDR1 and CDR2: DFQATT, SNEGSKA (reference sequence). Here the CDR3 reads CSARLEETQYF. As DNA, the CDR3 is TGCAGTGCTAGACTAGAAGAGACCCAGTACTTC.

The chain uses TRBV2 and TRBJ2-2; the D gene is possibly TRBD1 (6 bases). V was cut by 4 bases and J by 7 bases, with 13 bases left in between. The CDR3 consists of 14 residues. Germline V lookup: CDR1 SNHLY, CDR2 FYNNEI. The CDR3 DNA follows: TGTGCCAGCAGTGGATATAGGGGGAGCGGGGAGCTGTTTTTT. This gives the protein CASSGYRGSGELFF.

This chain joins TRBV5-6 and TRBJ2-5; D may be TRBD2 (6 bases). The CDR3 contains 14 residues. Per the germline V gene, CDR1 is SGHDT and CDR2 is YYEEEE. V lost 0 bases, J lost 7 bases, and 13 bases lay in between. The CDR3 sequence: CASSLAVVGGTQYF. CDR3 DNA: TGTGCCAGCAGCTTGGCGGTTGTGGGAGGGACCCAGTACTTC. The whole variable domain, remainder taken from reference TRBV5-6 and TRBJ2-5, is DAGVTQSPTHLIKTRGQQVTLRCSPKSGHDTVSWYQQALGQGPQFIFQYYEEEERQRGNFPDRFSGHQFPNYSSELNVNALLLGDSALYLCASSLAVVGGTQYFGPGTRLLVL.

V gene TRBV27 combines with J gene TRBJ1-1, with D perhaps TRBD1 (6 bases). The length of the CDR3 is 15 residues. The V gene lost 1 base and the J gene lost 6 bases, with 15 bases spanning the gap. Per the germline V gene, CDR1 is MNHEY and CDR2 is SMNVEV (reference sequence). CDR3 coding DNA: TGTGCCAGCAGTTTATTAGCAGGGGCGGTTTCTGAAGCTTTCTTT. This gives the protein CASSLLAGAVSEAFF.